This passage covers 8 T cell receptor beta chains from one sample sequenced in a study of blood T cell repertoires in COVID-19. Only in-frame clones appear in the TCRdb table, and some are missing; sequencing was by immunoSEQ multiplex PCR. The repertoire holds 300,000 or so clones, with roughly 90% as singletons. Material for sequencing was peripheral blood. Source of these receptors: a woman younger than 45 with COVID-19, enrolled during active disease.

This sequence joins TRBV27 and TRBJ2-5; D gene ambiguous. Trimming stripped 0 bases from V and 2 bases from J, with 10 bases between. CDR1 is MNHEY and CDR2 is SMNVEV in the germline V gene (reference sequence). CDR3 length: 15 residues. CDR3 DNA sequence: TGTGCCAGCAGTTTATCGTGGCAGACACAAGAGACCCAGTACTTC. It is translated as CASSLSWQTQETQYF.

This clone was seen once. V usage is TRBV27 and J usage is TRBJ2-1; 16 positions agree with TRBD2. J gave up 2 bases and V 6 bases, and 7 bases lay outside the gene matches. The CDR3 consists of 18 residues. Germline lookup yields CDR1 MNHEY and CDR2 SMNVEV (reference sequence). This chain's CDR3 is CASRIGTSGRVPYNEQFF. CDR3 nucleotide sequence: TGTGCCAGCAGAATTGGGACTAGCGGGAGGGTCCCCTACAATGAGCAGTTCTTC.

This clone was seen once. The chain is built from TRBV7-9 and TRBJ2-1; 9 bases map to TRBD2. This CDR3 is 15 amino acids long. Germline V gene lookup returns CDR1 SEHNR and CDR2 FQNEAQ (reference sequence). The V segment lost 3 bases and the J segment 8 bases; nucleotides outside the gene matches: 8. The chain's CDR3 is CASSLRAGGPDEQFF. Written as DNA, the CDR3 is TGTGCCAGCAGCTTGCGGGCGGGAGGGCCTGATGAGCAGTTCTTC.

The chain has TRBV2 and TRBJ1-6, with 7 nucleotides matching TRBD1. The ends lost 11 bases at V and 6 bases at J; junction bases unmatched: 13. CDR1 SNHLY and CDR2 FYNNEI come from the germline V gene. The CDR3 is made up of 15 amino acids. The CDR3 bases are TGTGCCGGCACGAGGGACAGCTCTTTTAATTCACCCCTCCACTTT. Amino acids: CAGTRDSSFNSPLHF.

The chain has TRBV5-4 and TRBJ1-6; tentatively, D is TRBD1 (5 bases). The CDR3 length is 14 residues. Between the trimmed V and J ends, which lost 4 bases and 7 bases, there was a span of 12 bases. Germline CDR1 SGHNT, CDR2 YYREEE (reference sequence). CDR3: CASSAGRENSPLHF. For the CDR3, the DNA is TGTGCCAGCAGCGCGGGACGCGAAAATTCACCCCTCCACTTT.

The gene calls are TRBV7-3 and TRBJ2-6, with D perhaps matching TRBD1 (6 bases). Germline values: CDR1 SGHTA, CDR2 FQGTGA. Between the trimmed V and J ends, which lost 5 bases and 4 bases, there was a span of 9 bases. CDR3 length: 14 residues. CDR3 coding DNA: TGTGCCAGCAGCAAACAGGGAGGGGCCAACGTCCTGACTTTC. Its protein is CASSKQGGANVLTF. The whole variable domain, remainder taken from reference TRBV7-3 and TRBJ2-6, is GAGVSQTPSNKVTEKGKYVELRCDPISGHTALYWYRQSLGQGPEFLIYFQGTGAADDSGLPNDRFFAVRPEGSVSTLKIQRTERGDSAVYLCASSKQGGANVLTFGAGSRLTVL.

V is TRBV19 and J is TRBJ2-3; D may be TRBD1 (5 bases). This CDR3 is 16 amino acids long. Germline V lookup: CDR1 LNHDA, CDR2 SQIVND (reference sequence). Trimming shortened V by 5 bases and J by 0 bases, and 15 bases separated the two germline ends. The CDR3 loop is CASSDDSETSTDTQYF. CDR3 DNA sequence: TGTGCCAGTAGTGACGACAGCGAAACTAGCACAGATACGCAGTATTTT.

This clone came up once. This chain joins TRBV19 and TRBJ1-1; 8 positions agree with TRBD1. V dropped 5 bases and J dropped 6; count of bases not matched to a gene: 11. Germline CDR1 LNHDA, CDR2 SQIVND (reference sequence). This CDR3 has 15 residues. CDR3 amino acids: CASSSRTGWVAEAFF. The DNA of the CDR3 is TGTGCCAGTAGTTCCCGGACAGGGTGGGTAGCTGAAGCTTTCTTT.